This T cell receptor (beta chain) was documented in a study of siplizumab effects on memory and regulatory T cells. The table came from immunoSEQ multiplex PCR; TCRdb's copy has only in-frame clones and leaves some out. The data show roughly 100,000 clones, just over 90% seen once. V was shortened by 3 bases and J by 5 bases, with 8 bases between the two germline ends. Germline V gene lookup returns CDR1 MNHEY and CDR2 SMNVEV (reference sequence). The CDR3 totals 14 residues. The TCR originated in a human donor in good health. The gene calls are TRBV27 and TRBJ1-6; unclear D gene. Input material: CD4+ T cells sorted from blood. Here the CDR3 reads CASSFRQNNSPLHF. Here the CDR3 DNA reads TGTGCCAGCAGTTTCAGGCAAAATAATTCACCCCTCCACTTT.